This T cell receptor beta chain was sequenced for a study of T-cell reconstitution after alpha-beta-depleted transplantation in children (dated by TCRdb to the mid-2010s). Context from the whole study: T-cell immune reconstitution after TCRalphabeta/CD19-depleted allogeneic hematopoietic cell transplantation in children was quantitatively tracked in the study by means of TCR repertoire profiling.

Trimming costs V 8 bases and J 1 base, and their ends lie 12 bases apart. Based on the germline V gene (reference sequence), the CDR1 and CDR2 sequences are WNHNN and SYGVQD. The CDR3 runs 13 residues from the cysteine to the phenylalanine. Here the CDR3 DNA is all that survives: 39 bases in frame from base 1. The library was produced with PCR. The sample was run on an Illumina HiSeq 2500. TCR libraries were prepared with molecular barcoding, using unique molecular identifiers to normalize TCRbeta repertoire quantification. The public reads were reanalyzed by TCRdb: fastp trimming at Q25, MiXCR alignment, in-frame beta chains only. Rows with a matching CDR3 protein are joined into one entry that keeps the most common DNA and genes. The sample profile shows around 93,000 distinct CDR3 sequences; 7% to 10% of them were found once. The ten top clones hold 5.5% to 8.5% of the sample. This clonotype appeared many times. This clone's antigen is unknown. The record has no base qualities; no much larger clone is one base away.

Sequenced material: PBMCs from the stem cell graft donor, taken from the stem cell graft. The clonotype comes from a human donor who donated a stem cell graft to a child with congenital amegakaryocytic thrombocytopenia. The chain uses TRBV10-1 and TRBJ2-7, and TRBD2 may be the D gene, going by 6 matching bases. The DNA sequence is TGCGCCAGCTCGGATAGCGGTTCCTACGAGCAGTACTTC. Its protein reads: CASSDSGSYEQYF.